This entry concerns a single T cell receptor beta chain. Its antigen is still unknown. The data were taken from a study of regulatory T cells in long-lasting Graves disease. Findings and caveats of the study: Favored gene segments in persistent disease were TRBV28, TRBJ1-2 and TRBJ2-5.

Time point defined: persistent/refractory GD, antithyroid drugs over 5 years with positive TRAb. PBMCs provided the RNA from which the TCR library was made. As a group, patients came from one endocrinology department in Xi'an, China. Trimming cost V 3 bases and J 1 base, with 13 bases left between them. The germline CDR1 and CDR2 sequences are SGHRS and YFSETQ. The CDR3 is 15 amino acids. Library construction for TCR beta used iRepertoire HTBI primers and Arm-PCR of CDR3 regions. As originally analysed: Identification of gene segments yielded more than 55 TRBV and around 13 TRBJ across samples. MiXCR was run by TCRdb on the multiplex PCR reads, yielding one entry per CDR3 protein. TCRdb's processing, not the authors', yielded these V and J calls. The sample lists about 660,000 distinct CDR3 sequences, 30% seen once, with 42% in the top ten.

This chain links TRBV5-1 with TRBJ1-1, with D possibly matching TRBD1 (6 bases). The sequence derives from a female donor with Graves disease. The sequences come from peripheral blood mononuclear cells (PBMCs), collected when the disease was refractory, from a patient treated with antithyroid drugs. CDR3: CASSSTGTTNTEAFF. The CDR3 coding sequence is TGCGCCAGCAGCTCAACCGGGACAACGAACACTGAAGCTTTCTTT.